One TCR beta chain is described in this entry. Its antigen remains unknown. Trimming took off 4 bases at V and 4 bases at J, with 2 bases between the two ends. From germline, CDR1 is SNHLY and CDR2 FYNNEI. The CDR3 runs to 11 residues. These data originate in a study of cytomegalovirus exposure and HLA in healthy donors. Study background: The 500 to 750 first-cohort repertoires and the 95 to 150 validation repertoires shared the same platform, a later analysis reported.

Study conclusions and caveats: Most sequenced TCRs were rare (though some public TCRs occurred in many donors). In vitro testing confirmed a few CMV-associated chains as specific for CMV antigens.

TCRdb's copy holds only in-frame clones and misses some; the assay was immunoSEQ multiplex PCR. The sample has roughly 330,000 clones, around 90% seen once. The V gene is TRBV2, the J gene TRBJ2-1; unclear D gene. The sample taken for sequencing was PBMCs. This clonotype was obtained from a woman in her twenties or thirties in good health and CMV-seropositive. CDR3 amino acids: CASSVYNEQFF. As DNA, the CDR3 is TGTGCCAGCAGTGTTTACAATGAGCAGTTCTTC.